Listed below are T cell receptor beta chains from one sample, sequenced in a study of Graves' ophthalmopathy and Graves' hyperthyroidism. MiXCR, run by TCRdb on the multiplex PCR reads, gives a single entry per CDR3 protein. Of 350,000 or so distinct CDR3 sequences listed, 15% to 20% are singletons. Sequencing used peripheral blood. Receptors originate from an adult man with Graves' ophthalmopathy. The CDR3 runs from the conserved cysteine through the conserved F or W. A D gene is named only where the DNA matches it firmly. For some rows the clone size is stated as once, few or many, or as a class when expanded; others skip it.

TRBJ2-5 | TRBD2 | TRBV6-5 | many | CASSYYSGAETQYF | TGTGCCAGCAGTTACTACAGCGGGGCGGAGACCCAGTACTTC
TRBJ1-1 | TRBD1 | TRBV24-1 | many | CATSDEGTGTAFF | TGTGCCACCAGTGACGAAGGGACAGGGACAGCTTTCTTT
TRBJ2-7 | NA | TRBV28 | many | CASRKSGLIYEQYF | TGTGCCAGCAGGAAATCGGGCCTGATCTACGAGCAGTACTTC
TRBJ2-3 | TRBD2 | TRBV7-8 | many | CASSLGKGLAFADTQYF | TGTGCCAGCAGCTTAGGTAAAGGACTAGCCTTCGCAGATACGCAGTATTTT
TRBJ1-2 | NA | TRBV12-3/TRBV12-4 | many | CASSSNPGLSDYLDYGYTF | TGTGCCAGCAGTTCTAACCCGGGACTTTCCGACTATCTAGACTATGGCTACACCTTC
TRBJ2-2 | NA | TRBV7-9 | many | CASTAGLSNTGELFF | TGTGCCAGCACCGCCGGGTTGTCGAACACCGGGGAGCTGTTTTTT
TRBJ1-2 | TRBD1 | TRBV29-1 | many | CSVESWDRGFDYGYTF | TGCAGCGTTGAGTCGTGGGACAGGGGGTTCGACTATGGCTACACCTTC
TRBJ2-2 | TRBD1 | TRBV11-2 | few | CASSTGTGGRTGELFF | TGTGCCAGCAGCACCGGGACAGGGGGCCGCACCGGGGAGCTGTTTTTT
TRBJ1-1 | NA | TRBV14 | few | CASSQDVGGAEAFF | TGTGCCAGCAGCCAAGACGTCGGGGGAGCTGAAGCTTTCTTT
TRBJ2-7 | NA | TRBV5-1 | many | CASSLEVMGEQYF | TGCGCCAGCAGCTTGGAGGTTATGGGCGAGCAGTACTTC
TRBJ2-5 | TRBD2 | TRBV20-1 | many | CSLQREEETQYF | TGCAGTCTGCAGCGGGAGGAAGAGACCCAGTACTTC
TRBJ2-5 | NA | TRBV12-3/TRBV12-4 | few | CASSERTQYF | TGTGCCAGCAGTGAGCGGACCCAGTACTTC
TRBJ1-2 | NA | TRBV2 | few | CASPGQQGTYGYTF | TGTGCCAGTCCAGGACAGCAGGGTACCTATGGCTACACCTTC
TRBJ1-2 | NA | TRBV4-3 | few | CASSGVGYGYTF | TGCGCCAGCAGCGGCGTGGGGTATGGCTACACCTTC
TRBJ2-7 | TRBD2 | TRBV24-1 | many | CATSVERTSGSPHEQYF | TGTGCCACCAGTGTCGAGAGGACTAGCGGGAGTCCCCACGAGCAGTACTTC
TRBJ1-1 | TRBD1 | TRBV6-1 | many | CASSRTGGDTEAFF | TGTGCCAGCAGTAGGACAGGGGGTGACACTGAAGCTTTCTTT
TRBJ1-1 | NA | TRBV7-9 | many | CASSLGDMNTEAFF | TGTGCCAGCAGCTTAGGGGACATGAACACTGAAGCTTTCTTT
TRBJ1-5 | NA | TRBV10-3 | NA | CAISESSGTSNQPQHF | TGTGCCATCAGTGAGTCATCGGGGACAAGCAATCAGCCCCAGCATTTT
TRBJ1-5 | NA | TRBV19 | NA | CASSSGVGKNQPQHF | TGTGCCAGTTCCTCTGGTGTGGGGAAAAATCAGCCCCAGCATTTT
TRBJ2-7 | TRBD2 | TRBV15 | NA | CATSSLFQLAGGSYEQYF | TGTGCCACCAGCAGTTTGTTCCAACTAGCGGGAGGTTCCTACGAGCAGTACTTC
TRBJ2-7 | NA | TRBV18 | many | CASSFSGVGEQYF | TGTGCCAGCTCATTCTCAGGGGTTGGCGAGCAGTACTTC
TRBJ2-7 | TRBD2 | TRBV20-1 | many | CSARGGGDEQYF | TGCAGTGCTAGAGGGGGAGGGGACGAGCAGTACTTC
TRBJ2-5 | TRBD2 | TRBV20-1 | many | CSATLGGGEETQYF | TGCAGTGCTACCCTCGGCGGGGGGGAGGAGACCCAGTACTTC
TRBJ2-7 | TRBD1 | TRBV6-2/TRBV6-3 | many | CASSPTGGLGEQYF | TGTGCCAGCAGCCCAACAGGGGGTCTTGGGGAGCAGTACTTC
TRBJ2-7 | TRBD1 | TRBV7-2 | many | CASSLTGISYEQYF | TGTGCCAGCAGCTTGACAGGGATTTCCTACGAGCAGTACTTC
TRBJ2-7 | NA | TRBV12-3/TRBV12-4 | many | CASSPGPEQYF | TGTGCCAGCAGCCCAGGGCCCGAGCAGTACTTC
TRBJ2-7 | TRBD2 | TRBV24-1 | NA | CATSRGLAGGHEQYF | TGTGCCACCAGCAGGGGACTAGCGGGAGGCCACGAGCAGTACTTC
TRBJ2-7 | TRBD2 | TRBV2 | many | CASSQLAGSYEQYF | TGTGCCAGCAGTCAATTAGCGGGAAGCTACGAGCAGTACTTC
TRBJ1-6 | NA | TRBV29-1 | many | CSVKYTQVNSPLHF | TGCAGCGTTAAATATACCCAAGTTAATTCACCCCTCCACTTT
TRBJ2-7 | NA | TRBV6-5 | many | CASSYSRARHEQYF | TGTGCCAGCAGTTACTCAAGGGCCCGCCACGAGCAGTACTTC